These T cell receptor beta chains were read from a single sample in a study of blood T cell repertoires in COVID-19. Repertoires were generated with immunoSEQ multiplex PCR, while TCRdb's copy carries only in-frame clones and drops some. The sample lists about 100,000 clones; about 85% were seen once. Source material: peripheral blood. These receptors came from a man aged 50-60 years with active or convalescent COVID-19. CDR3s include the opening cysteine and the closing phenylalanine or tryptophan. Fields, in order: J gene, clone size, D gene, V gene, CDR3 protein, CDR3 DNA. D genes are given only for firm matches. A clone size is listed for some rows: how often the clone was seen (once, few, many), or a class if it is expanded.

j_call: TRBJ1-2; clone_size: NA; d_call: TRBD1; v_call: TRBV5-4; cdr3_aa: CASSQKTGGGGYTF; cdr3_nt: TGTGCCAGCAGCCAAAAAACAGGGGGAGGAGGCTACACCTTC
j_call: TRBJ1-3; clone_size: NA; d_call: NA; v_call: TRBV7-2; cdr3_aa: CASSPNTAGNTIYF; cdr3_nt: TGTGCCAGCAGCCCAAACACAGCAGGAAACACCATATATTTT
j_call: TRBJ2-3; clone_size: NA; d_call: TRBD2; v_call: TRBV19; cdr3_aa: CARPGERDSTDTQYF; cdr3_nt: TGTGCCAGACCCGGGGAGCGGGACAGCACAGATACGCAGTATTTT
j_call: TRBJ2-2; clone_size: NA; d_call: NA; v_call: TRBV24-1; cdr3_aa: CATEGAGRTGELFF; cdr3_nt: TGTGCCACCGAGGGGGCAGGGAGGACCGGGGAGCTGTTTTTT
j_call: TRBJ2-1; clone_size: NA; d_call: TRBD2; v_call: TRBV5-4; cdr3_aa: CASSLGREKDEQFF; cdr3_nt: TGTGCCAGCAGCTTGGGGCGGGAGAAAGATGAGCAGTTCTTC
j_call: TRBJ1-4; clone_size: NA; d_call: TRBD1; v_call: TRBV27; cdr3_aa: CASSKIGTVREKLFF; cdr3_nt: TGTGCCAGCTCAAAGATAGGGACAGTACGGGAAAAACTGTTTTTT
j_call: TRBJ1-3; clone_size: NA; d_call: NA; v_call: TRBV6-6; cdr3_aa: CASSPHLQGSGNTIYF; cdr3_nt: TGTGCCAGCAGTCCTCACCTTCAGGGGTCTGGAAACACCATATATTTT
j_call: TRBJ2-3; clone_size: NA; d_call: TRBD2; v_call: TRBV5-6; cdr3_aa: CASSATLAGADTQYF; cdr3_nt: TGTGCCAGCAGCGCTACCCTAGCGGGAGCAGATACGCAGTATTTT
j_call: TRBJ2-2; clone_size: NA; d_call: TRBD2; v_call: TRBV24-1; cdr3_aa: CATSVTSGTGELFF; cdr3_nt: TGTGCCACCAGTGTAACTAGCGGGACCGGGGAGCTGTTTTTT
j_call: TRBJ2-4; clone_size: NA; d_call: NA; v_call: TRBV12-3/TRBV12-4; cdr3_aa: CASGALAKNIQYF; cdr3_nt: TGTGCCAGCGGGGCACTCGCCAAAAACATTCAGTACTTC
j_call: TRBJ2-6; clone_size: NA; d_call: NA; v_call: TRBV19; cdr3_aa: CASSIRVSGANVLTF; cdr3_nt: TGTGCCAGTAGTATCCGGGTCTCTGGGGCCAACGTCCTGACTTTC
j_call: TRBJ2-1; clone_size: NA; d_call: NA; v_call: TRBV11-3; cdr3_aa: CASSLDLPPHYNNEQFF; cdr3_nt: TGTGCCAGCAGCTTAGATTTGCCGCCCCATTACAACAATGAGCAGTTCTTC
j_call: TRBJ1-5; clone_size: NA; d_call: NA; v_call: TRBV10-1; cdr3_aa: CASSPRVSGPQHF; cdr3_nt: TGCGCCAGCAGCCCCCGAGTGTCAGGGCCCCAGCATTTT
j_call: TRBJ2-1; clone_size: NA; d_call: TRBD1; v_call: TRBV5-8; cdr3_aa: CASSLYGTGGYNEQFF; cdr3_nt: TGTGCCAGCAGCTTGTACGGGACAGGGGGCTACAATGAGCAGTTCTTC
j_call: TRBJ2-3; clone_size: few; d_call: NA; v_call: TRBV10-2; cdr3_aa: CASSEYGASSTDTQYF; cdr3_nt: TGCGCCAGCAGTGAGTATGGGGCCTCGAGCACAGATACGCAGTATTTT
j_call: TRBJ1-5; clone_size: few; d_call: NA; v_call: TRBV2; cdr3_aa: CASSEKGSSNQPQHF; cdr3_nt: TGTGCCAGCAGTGAAAAGGGGTCCAGCAATCAGCCCCAGCATTTT
j_call: TRBJ1-1; clone_size: NA; d_call: NA; v_call: TRBV19; cdr3_aa: CASHHPFTRVAFF; cdr3_nt: TGTGCCAGTCATCACCCCTTTACACGTGTAGCTTTCTTT
j_call: TRBJ2-7; clone_size: NA; d_call: NA; v_call: TRBV11-2; cdr3_aa: CASSSGPGTYEQYF; cdr3_nt: TGTGCCAGCAGCTCCGGACCGGGAACCTACGAGCAGTACTTC
j_call: TRBJ2-3; clone_size: NA; d_call: NA; v_call: TRBV7-9; cdr3_aa: CASSLSGGIRTDTQYF; cdr3_nt: TGTGCCAGCAGCTTATCTGGCGGGATACGCACAGATACGCAGTATTTT
j_call: TRBJ2-7; clone_size: NA; d_call: TRBD1; v_call: TRBV7-3; cdr3_aa: CASSSQGMDEQYF; cdr3_nt: TGTGCCAGCAGCTCACAGGGGATGGACGAGCAGTACTTC
j_call: TRBJ1-5; clone_size: NA; d_call: NA; v_call: TRBV2; cdr3_aa: CASSEGFPGVNQPQHF; cdr3_nt: TGTGCCAGCAGTGAAGGGTTTCCAGGGGTAAACCAGCCCCAGCATTTT
j_call: TRBJ1-1; clone_size: NA; d_call: NA; v_call: TRBV24-1; cdr3_aa: CATSDRSRTEAFF; cdr3_nt: TGTGCCACCAGTGATAGATCGCGAACTGAAGCTTTCTTT
j_call: TRBJ1-5; clone_size: few; d_call: NA; v_call: TRBV5-1; cdr3_aa: CASSLEPGLSNQPQHF; cdr3_nt: TGCGCCAGCAGCTTGGAGCCAGGGCTGAGCAATCAGCCCCAGCATTTT
j_call: TRBJ1-2; clone_size: NA; d_call: TRBD1; v_call: TRBV7-9; cdr3_aa: CASSIQTGPYTF; cdr3_nt: TGTGCCAGCAGCATCCAGACAGGGCCTTACACCTTC
j_call: TRBJ2-1; clone_size: NA; d_call: NA; v_call: TRBV5-1; cdr3_aa: CASSLGGQSYNEQFF; cdr3_nt: TGCGCCAGCAGCTTGGGGGGGCAATCTTACAATGAGCAGTTCTTC
j_call: TRBJ1-2; clone_size: NA; d_call: NA; v_call: TRBV19; cdr3_aa: CASSPPGGNYGYTF; cdr3_nt: TGTGCCAGTAGTCCGCCGGGTGGTAACTATGGCTACACCTTC
j_call: TRBJ2-5; clone_size: NA; d_call: NA; v_call: TRBV2; cdr3_aa: CASSVGRVRGETQYF; cdr3_nt: TGTGCCAGCAGTGTCGGCAGGGTGCGAGGAGAGACCCAGTACTTC
j_call: TRBJ1-5; clone_size: NA; d_call: TRBD1; v_call: TRBV6-5; cdr3_aa: CASSWRQGHQPQHF; cdr3_nt: TGTGCCAGCAGTTGGCGACAGGGGCATCAGCCCCAGCATTTT
j_call: TRBJ1-3; clone_size: NA; d_call: NA; v_call: TRBV9; cdr3_aa: CASSVGGVYENTIYF; cdr3_nt: TGTGCCAGCAGCGTTGGGGGGGTCTATGAAAACACCATATATTTT
j_call: TRBJ1-6; clone_size: NA; d_call: TRBD1; v_call: TRBV7-9; cdr3_aa: CASSWDRGISPLHF; cdr3_nt: TGTGCCAGCAGCTGGGACAGGGGAATCTCACCCCTCCACTTT
j_call: TRBJ2-5; clone_size: NA; d_call: TRBD2; v_call: TRBV5-1; cdr3_aa: CASSLGASGGNQETQYF; cdr3_nt: TGCGCCAGCAGCTTAGGAGCTAGCGGGGGCAACCAAGAGACCCAGTACTTC
j_call: TRBJ2-7; clone_size: NA; d_call: TRBD1; v_call: TRBV6-1; cdr3_aa: CASSEYRGSNEQYF; cdr3_nt: TGTGCCAGCAGTGAGTACAGGGGTTCCAACGAGCAGTACTTC
j_call: TRBJ2-1; clone_size: NA; d_call: TRBD2; v_call: TRBV6-5; cdr3_aa: CASMRLAGAYNEQFF; cdr3_nt: TGTGCCAGCATGAGACTAGCGGGAGCCTACAATGAGCAGTTCTTC
j_call: TRBJ1-2; clone_size: NA; d_call: NA; v_call: TRBV3-1/TRBV3-2; cdr3_aa: CASSPHRVDGYTF; cdr3_nt: TGTGCCAGCAGCCCCCACAGGGTGGATGGCTACACCTTC
j_call: TRBJ1-2; clone_size: NA; d_call: TRBD1; v_call: TRBV6-5; cdr3_aa: CASGQVDYGYTF; cdr3_nt: TGTGCCAGCGGACAGGTGGACTATGGCTACACCTTC
j_call: TRBJ1-5; clone_size: NA; d_call: TRBD1; v_call: TRBV27; cdr3_aa: CASSPDRVNQPQHF; cdr3_nt: TGTGCCAGCAGTCCGGACAGGGTCAATCAGCCCCAGCATTTT
j_call: TRBJ2-1; clone_size: few; d_call: NA; v_call: TRBV28; cdr3_aa: CASSAGSLRIYNEQFF; cdr3_nt: TGTGCCAGCAGTGCCGGATCCCTGAGGATCTACAATGAGCAGTTCTTC
j_call: TRBJ1-3; clone_size: NA; d_call: NA; v_call: TRBV6-1; cdr3_aa: CASSEQVLSGNTIYF; cdr3_nt: TGTGCCAGCAGTGAACAGGTACTCTCTGGAAACACCATATATTTT
j_call: TRBJ2-1; clone_size: few; d_call: NA; v_call: TRBV6-6; cdr3_aa: CASSPPASFGEQFF; cdr3_nt: TGTGCCAGCAGCCCCCCCGCTAGCTTTGGTGAGCAGTTCTTC
j_call: TRBJ1-4; clone_size: NA; d_call: TRBD1; v_call: TRBV28; cdr3_aa: CASSLSPGQGREKLFF; cdr3_nt: TGTGCCAGCAGTTTGTCACCGGGACAGGGGCGGGAAAAACTGTTTTTT
j_call: TRBJ2-1; clone_size: NA; d_call: NA; v_call: TRBV5-1; cdr3_aa: CASSATGYNEQFF; cdr3_nt: TGCGCCAGCAGCGCTACGGGCTACAATGAGCAGTTCTTC
j_call: TRBJ1-6; clone_size: NA; d_call: NA; v_call: TRBV9; cdr3_aa: CASSVENSPLHF; cdr3_nt: TGTGCCAGCAGCGTGGAGAATTCACCCCTCCACTTT
j_call: TRBJ1-5; clone_size: NA; d_call: NA; v_call: TRBV10-3; cdr3_aa: CAISDPTGSGNQPQHF; cdr3_nt: TGTGCCATCAGTGACCCCACAGGGTCGGGCAATCAGCCCCAGCATTTT
j_call: TRBJ2-7; clone_size: NA; d_call: TRBD2; v_call: TRBV18; cdr3_aa: CASSPSGGVGAYEQYF; cdr3_nt: TGTGCCAGCTCACCCTCCGGGGGGGTAGGAGCGTACGAGCAGTACTTC
j_call: TRBJ1-4; clone_size: NA; d_call: TRBD1; v_call: TRBV5-4; cdr3_aa: CASSMNRGLNEKLFF; cdr3_nt: TGTGCCAGCAGCATGAACAGGGGTCTCAATGAAAAACTGTTTTTT
j_call: TRBJ2-2; clone_size: NA; d_call: NA; v_call: TRBV5-1; cdr3_aa: CASSLAQGSTGELFF; cdr3_nt: TGCGCCAGCAGCTTGGCACAGGGAAGCACCGGGGAGCTGTTTTTT
j_call: TRBJ2-7; clone_size: once; d_call: NA; v_call: TRBV27; cdr3_aa: CASSLSHMVKNEQYF; cdr3_nt: TGTGCCAGCAGTTTATCTCACATGGTTAAGAACGAGCAGTACTTC
j_call: TRBJ1-5; clone_size: NA; d_call: TRBD1; v_call: TRBV19; cdr3_aa: CAIPGQRGTSNQPQHF; cdr3_nt: TGTGCCATTCCGGGACAGAGAGGGACTAGCAATCAGCCCCAGCATTTT
j_call: TRBJ2-7; clone_size: NA; d_call: NA; v_call: TRBV5-1; cdr3_aa: CASSLEVGTPEQYF; cdr3_nt: TGCGCCAGCAGCTTGGAGGTGGGGACTCCAGAGCAGTACTTC
j_call: TRBJ2-7; clone_size: NA; d_call: NA; v_call: TRBV2; cdr3_aa: CASTYGVGPYEQYF; cdr3_nt: TGTGCCAGCACCTACGGTGTCGGTCCCTACGAGCAGTACTTC
j_call: TRBJ2-3; clone_size: NA; d_call: TRBD2; v_call: TRBV5-4; cdr3_aa: CASSLRTSGRSWTDTQYF; cdr3_nt: TGTGCCAGCAGCCTCCGGACTAGCGGGAGGTCGTGGACAGATACGCAGTATTTT
j_call: TRBJ1-1; clone_size: NA; d_call: TRBD1; v_call: TRBV6-5; cdr3_aa: CASSSFGTGASGEAFF; cdr3_nt: TGTGCCAGCAGTTCTTTTGGGACAGGGGCGTCGGGTGAAGCTTTCTTT
j_call: TRBJ1-2; clone_size: NA; d_call: NA; v_call: TRBV29-1; cdr3_aa: CSVGETGWGGYTF; cdr3_nt: TGCAGCGTAGGGGAAACAGGGTGGGGAGGCTACACCTTC
j_call: TRBJ2-7; clone_size: NA; d_call: NA; v_call: TRBV28; cdr3_aa: CASSLPSMVIEQYF; cdr3_nt: TGTGCCAGCAGTTTACCTAGTATGGTGATCGAGCAGTACTTC